This TCR beta chain was observed in a study of read filtering for tumor transcriptome and immune sequencing. The overall study: R-ISS stage counts were eight or nine for I, about 15 for II, 6 or 7 for III. Study observations and caveats: Compared with RNA-seq, IR-seq gave much higher clonotype depth and reliability.

This library used around 0.4 ug RNA and molecular barcoded adaptors spanning alpha/delta and beta/gamma chains. TCRdb passed the reads through MiXCR, listing each CDR3 protein once. The table includes about 48,000 distinct CDR3 sequences, about 19% detected once. This clonotype was picked up many times. Its specificity is not known. The germline gives CDR1 SNHLY, CDR2 FYNNEI. The CDR3 runs 17 residues. Trimming took 5 bases from V and 4 from J; bases not matched to a gene: 13. Material: a population of CD138-negative cells sorted from bone marrow. This sequence was found in a donor aged 40 or over with multiple myeloma. V usage is TRBV2 and J usage is TRBJ2-3; 9 bases fit TRBD2. CDR3 region: CASSYEGLAGSADTQYF. The CDR3, as DNA: TGTGCCAGCAGTTATGAAGGGCTAGCGGGGTCCGCAGATACGCAGTATTTT.